The T cell receptor (beta chain) described here comes from a study of control samples from healthy donors and cancer patients. The CDR3 has 13 amino acids. In germline, CDR1 is WSHSY, CDR2 SAAADI. V dropped 9 bases and J dropped 4 bases, with 15 bases sitting between them. TCRdb's copy holds only in-frame clones and misses some; the assay was immunoSEQ multiplex PCR. The sample records 20,000 to 25,000 clones, around 80% being singletons. The sequencing input was PBMCs. The receptor was isolated from a man in his fifties or sixties with colorectal cancer. The chain couples TRBV10-2 to TRBJ1-1; D perhaps matches TRBD1 (6 bases). The CDR3 sequence is CASGPGGATEAFF. The CDR3, as DNA: TGCGCCAGTGGCCCGGGGGGGGCCACTGAAGCTTTCTTT.